These 21 T cell receptor beta chains were sequenced from one sample in a study of blood T cells in healthy people across ages. For the second PCR, which ran for about 7 to 12 cycles, a sample-barcoded 5' primer and a J-beta primer mix were used. TCRdb analysed the 5' RACE reads with MiXCR anew, one entry per CDR3 protein. Here the sample spans about a million distinct CDR3 sequences, roughly 51% being singletons. Source material: blood. The origin of the receptors is an older woman in good health.

The rearrangement links TRBV10-3 to TRBJ2-7; 8 bases agree with TRBD1. Germline V gives CDR1 ENHRY, CDR2 SYGVKD. CDR3 length equals 14 residues. The J segment lost 4 bases and the V segment lost 6 bases, leaving 8 bases of the junction unmatched. DNA of the CDR3: TGTGCCATCAGCACCTCGGGACAGGCGTACGAGCAGTACTTC. It translates to CAISTSGQAYEQYF.

J is TRBJ2-5 and V is TRBV12-3 or TRBV12-4; the match to TRBD1 covers 10 bases. The CDR3 has 15 amino acids. The J segment lost 2 bases and the V segment lost 7 bases, leaving 7 bases of the junction unmatched. The CDR3 loop reads CASTPEDRGQETQYF. DNA of the CDR3: TGTGCCAGCACCCCGGAGGACAGGGGGCAAGAGACCCAGTACTTC.

This clonotype was picked up one time. This chain links TRBV29-1 with TRBJ1-1, with D tentatively TRBD1 (6 bases). The CDR3 spans 12 residues. Germline-derived CDR1 and CDR2 are SQVTM and ANQGSEA. Trimming cost V 5 bases and J 4 bases, with 11 bases left between them. The CDR3 spells CSVSRGGTEAFF. CDR3 nucleotides: TGCAGCGTTTCCAGGGGTGGCACTGAAGCTTTCTTT.

This clonotype was detected once. This chain links TRBV7-9 with TRBJ1-2; 12 nucleotides align to TRBD1. CDR1 and CDR2 from the germline V gene are SEHNR and FQNEAQ (reference sequence). V shed 5 bases, J shed 6 bases, and the junction held 10 bases outside the gene matches. The CDR3 extends over 16 amino acids. The CDR3 loop is CASSLQPGQGADGYTF. The CDR3 nucleotides are TGTGCCAGCAGCCTACAACCGGGACAGGGGGCTGATGGCTACACCTTC.

The genes are TRBV2 and TRBJ2-3, with D perhaps assigned TRBD1 or TRBD2 (5 bases each). Germline assignment: CDR1 SNHLY and CDR2 FYNNEI. The CDR3 length is 14 residues. V lost 10 bases and J 2 bases, leaving 16 bases between the germline ends. The CDR3 bases are TGTGCCATGTCCGGGACGGTGATCACAGATACGCAGTATTTT. Its protein is CAMSGTVITDTQYF.

This clonotype was picked up one time. The chain links TRBV12-3 or TRBV12-4 to TRBJ1-5; TRBD1 aligns across 11 bases. The length of the CDR3 is 17 residues. V shed 4 bases and J 6 bases; nucleotides not matched to a gene: 11. The CDR3 protein is CASSSSGGQGEGQPQHF. CDR3 bases: TGTGCCAGCAGTTCTTCAGGGGGACAGGGGGAGGGTCAGCCCCAGCATTTT.

The chain combines TRBV29-1 with TRBJ2-7; 9 positions agree with TRBD1. This CDR3 has 13 amino acids. Germline-derived CDR1 and CDR2 are SQVTM and ANQGSEA. Germline trimming cut 6 bases from V and 6 bases from J; bases unmatched to any gene: 9. Written as DNA, the CDR3 is TGCAGCGTGAAACAGGGGGCTTGGATCGAGCAGTACTTC. This gives the protein CSVKQGAWIEQYF.

V and J are TRBV29-1 and TRBJ1-1; a weak D match, TRBD1 (5 bases). The CDR3 runs 15 residues. Germline CDR1 is SQVTM and CDR2 is ANQGSEA. V dropped 3 bases and J dropped 5 bases, with 19 bases sitting between them. The CDR3 here is CSVDRAGRDGTEAFF. The CDR3, as DNA: TGCAGCGTTGATAGGGCGGGCAGGGATGGAACTGAAGCTTTCTTT. The variable domain in full, completed from reference TRBV29-1 and TRBJ1-1, reads SAVISQKPSRDICQRGTSLTIQCQVDSQVTMMFWYRQQPGQSLTLIATANQGSEATYESGFVIDKFPISRPNLTFSTLTVSNMSPEDSSIYLCSVDRAGRDGTEAFFGQGTRLTVV.

The J gene is TRBJ2-1, the V gene TRBV27, with D perhaps TRBD1 or TRBD2 (5 bases each). Trimming removed 10 bases from V and 4 bases from J, with 14 bases in between. This CDR3 region has 13 residues. CDR1 is MNHEY and CDR2 is SMNVEV in the germline V gene (reference sequence). The CDR3 nucleotides read TGTGCCACCCACGAGGGGTTGTACAATGAGCAGTTCTTC. Encoded protein: CATHEGLYNEQFF.

The chain carries TRBV28 and TRBJ2-7; D is perhaps TRBD1 or TRBD2 (6 bases each). V was clipped by 6 bases and J by 2 bases, with 20 bases between them. Germline V lookup: CDR1 MDHEN, CDR2 SYDVKM. This CDR3 has 16 residues. The CDR3, as DNA: TGTGCCAGCAGCTCAGACGGGGGACACCAGGCCTACGAGCAGTACTTC. Its translation: CASSSDGGHQAYEQYF. The full variable domain, rest sourced from reference TRBV28 and TRBJ2-7, is DVKVTQSSRYLVKRTGEKVFLECVQDMDHENMFWYRQDPGLGLRLIYFSYDVKMKEKGDIPEGYSVSREKKERFSLILESASTNQTSMYLCASSSDGGHQAYEQYFGPGTRLTVT.

V gene TRBV6-5 combines with J gene TRBJ2-5; D remains ambiguous. Trimming cost V 0 bases and J 3 bases, with 11 bases left between them. This CDR3 is 15 amino acids long. Germline CDR1 reads MNHEY; CDR2 reads SVGAGI. This CDR3 reads CASSYSMRLKETQYF. CDR3 DNA: TGTGCCAGCAGTTACTCGATGAGGCTGAAAGAGACCCAGTACTTC.

Details on this clonotype: The junction differs from germline at one of its ends, possibly a read error. This chain connects TRBV20-1 to TRBJ2-5, with 7 nucleotides matching TRBD2. CDR1 is DFQATT, CDR2 SNEGSKA, per germline (reference sequence). CDR3 length equals 11 residues. The CDR3 here is CSVIKGTTLYF. DNA of the CDR3: TGCAGTGTCATCAAGGGGACTACCCTGTACTTC.

The CDR3 DNA sequence: TGTGCCAGCAGCCAAACCGGGACACTAGTAAACATTCAGTACTTC. The encoded protein is CASSQTGTLVNIQYF. The chain carries TRBV6-1 and TRBJ2-4, with D perhaps TRBD1 (6 bases). This CDR3 comprises 15 residues. V shed 6 bases and J shed 6 bases, with 18 bases lying between them. Germline-derived CDR1 and CDR2 are MNHNS and SASEGT.

This clonotype was found many times. The CDR3 loop reads CASSLTTGLTANYGYTF. DNA for the CDR3: TGTGCCAGCAGCTTGACCACAGGGCTCACGGCTAACTATGGCTACACCTTC. The chain carries TRBV5-5 and TRBJ1-2, with D tentatively TRBD1 (6 bases). CDR3 length: 17 amino acids. Trimming cost V 1 base and J 0 bases, with 16 bases left between them. Germline V gene sequence: CDR1 SGHKS, CDR2 YYEKEE (reference sequence).

The V call is TRBV4-2, the J call TRBJ2-3, with D tentatively TRBD2 (6 bases). V lost 1 base, J lost 2 bases, and 16 bases lay in between. The CDR3 contains 17 residues. Germline V CDR1 and CDR2: LGHNA, YNFKEQ. In DNA form, the CDR3 reads TGTGCCAGCAGCCAAGTCGAGGGAGGCCCTTTCACAGATACGCAGTATTTT. Encoded protein: CASSQVEGGPFTDTQYF.

This clonotype showed up just once. The CDR3 loop is CSARFLKTGVTEKLFF. CDR3 coding DNA: TGCAGTGCTAGATTCCTCAAGACAGGGGTTACGGAAAAACTGTTTTTT. The chain recombines TRBV20-1 with TRBJ1-4; 8 bases match TRBD1. The CDR3 loop spans 16 amino acids. The germline V gene has CDR1 DFQATT and CDR2 SNEGSKA (reference sequence). V lost 2 bases, J lost 8 bases, and 13 bases stayed unmatched.

The CDR3 region is CAWSGSSDTQYF. CDR3 in DNA: TGTGCCTGGAGTGGGAGTTCAGATACGCAGTATTTT. The chain has TRBV30 and TRBJ2-3; D is uncertain. Trimming stripped 1 base from V and 4 bases from J, with 6 bases between. The CDR3 is made up of 12 amino acids. Germline V gives CDR1 GTSNPN, CDR2 SVGIG (reference sequence).

This chain connects TRBV29-1 to TRBJ1-1, with D possibly being TRBD1 (6 bases). Trimming cost V 4 bases and J 7 bases, with 10 bases left between them. CDR3 length equals 11 residues. CDR1 is SQVTM, CDR2 ANQGSEA, per germline. CDR3 amino acids: CSVGAGVEAFF. CDR3 coding DNA: TGCAGCGTTGGAGCAGGGGTTGAAGCTTTCTTT.

The chain couples TRBV20-1 to TRBJ2-1; no clear D gene. Trimming shortened V by 1 base and J by 4 bases, and 8 bases separated the two germline ends. CDR3 length equals 13 residues. Germline-derived CDR1 and CDR2 are DFQATT and SNEGSKA (reference sequence). CDR3 sequence (DNA): TGCAGTGCTAGAGCTGGCTTTTACAATGAGCAGTTCTTC. The encoded protein is CSARAGFYNEQFF.

The chain combines TRBV25-1 with TRBJ2-5; the match to TRBD2 covers 7 bases. Losses at the gene ends were 6 bases for V and 0 bases for J; bases not matched to a gene: 10. Germline CDR1 MGHDK, CDR2 SYGVNS. The CDR3 runs 16 residues. CDR3 DNA sequence: TGTGCCAGCAGCCAAGGGTGGGAGGGAGACCAAGAGACCCAGTACTTC. Encoded protein: CASSQGWEGDQETQYF.

The genes are TRBV29-1 and TRBJ2-7, with D perhaps TRBD1 or TRBD2 (5 bases each). V gave up 4 bases and J gave up 4 bases, with 11 bases separating them. CDR1 and CDR2 (germline): SQVTM, ANQGSEA. The CDR3 consists of 12 residues. The CDR3 here is CSVVEGRYEQYF. As DNA, the CDR3 is TGCAGCGTTGTCGAGGGACGGTACGAGCAGTACTTC.